Shown below are 2 T cell receptor beta chains from a single sample sequenced in a study of early T cells in non-severe SARS-CoV-2 infection. TCRdb independently ran MiXCR on the 5' RACE reads; one entry per CDR3 protein. The sample has around 89,000 distinct CDR3 sequences; 14% to 15% are singletons. Sequenced input: whole blood. Source of these receptors: an adult who was a healthcare worker with PCR-confirmed SARS-CoV-2 infection or an uninfected control (not recorded which).

The J gene is TRBJ2-2, the V gene TRBV9; unclear D gene. The V gene's germline CDR1 is SGDLS and CDR2 YYNGEE. The CDR3 loop spans 16 amino acids. Trimming left V 2 bases short and J 4 bases short, with 15 bases between. The CDR3 bases are TGTGCCAGCAGCGTGATGGGGTTGAGTGGCACCGGGGAGCTGTTTTTT. Its protein is CASSVMGLSGTGELFF.

This sequence joins TRBV6-6 and TRBJ1-5; a possible D gene is TRBD1 (5 bases). There are 15 residues in the CDR3. V lost 2 bases to trimming and J lost 5 bases, with 13 bases between them. Germline CDR1 is MNHNY and CDR2 is SVGAGI (reference sequence). The DNA for the CDR3 is TGTGCCAGCAGTTACACACGGGGGTTGGATCAGCCCCAGCATTTT. The encoded protein is CASSYTRGLDQPQHF.